Listed below are T cell receptor beta chains from one sample, sequenced in a study of cytomegalovirus exposure and HLA in healthy donors. Profiling relied on immunoSEQ multiplex PCR, and the TCRdb table lists in-frame clones only, not all of them. The sample has some 98,000 clones, approximately 9% seen once. The sample consisted of PBMCs. The source is a man over 45 in good health and CMV-seropositive. CDR3s include the opening cysteine and the closing phenylalanine or tryptophan. The D gene is left open where the match is weak. Only part of the rows carry a size: once, few, many, or a class if the clone is expanded.

cdr3_nt: TGTGCCAGCAGTTTGGGTCCGGGACTAGCGGGAGGTCGGCCGAACACCGGGGAGCTGTTTTTT
cdr3_aa: CASSLGPGLAGGRPNTGELFF
v_call: TRBV28
clone_size: few
d_call: TRBD2
j_call: TRBJ2-2

cdr3_nt: TGCAGCGTTTTGGGACAGGGGGATCACTCCTACGAGCAGTACTTC
cdr3_aa: CSVLGQGDHSYEQYF
v_call: TRBV29-1
clone_size: few
d_call: TRBD1
j_call: TRBJ2-7

cdr3_nt: TGCAGCGTTCAACCCGGGAACACTGAAGCTTTCTTT
cdr3_aa: CSVQPGNTEAFF
v_call: TRBV29-1
clone_size: few
d_call: NA
j_call: TRBJ1-1

cdr3_nt: TGTGCCTGGAGGAATTACAGGGGACTTCTAAACAATGAGCAGTTCTTC
cdr3_aa: CAWRNYRGLLNNEQFF
v_call: TRBV30
clone_size: NA
d_call: NA
j_call: TRBJ2-1

cdr3_nt: TGCGCCAGCAGCCAAGACCCTAGCGGGAGTCTTGAGCAGTTCTTC
cdr3_aa: CASSQDPSGSLEQFF
v_call: TRBV4-3
clone_size: NA
d_call: TRBD2
j_call: TRBJ2-1

cdr3_nt: TGCGCCAGCAGCCCAAAAACACTAGCGGGAGGGTTGGTCCACGAGCAGTACTTC
cdr3_aa: CASSPKTLAGGLVHEQYF
v_call: TRBV5-1
clone_size: NA
d_call: TRBD2
j_call: TRBJ2-7

cdr3_nt: TGTGCCTTCCTAGCGGGAAAGCACGAGACCCAGTACTTC
cdr3_aa: CAFLAGKHETQYF
v_call: TRBV30
clone_size: NA
d_call: TRBD2
j_call: TRBJ2-5

cdr3_nt: TGTGCCTGGGACAGGGGAGGCTACACCTTC
cdr3_aa: CAWDRGGYTF
v_call: TRBV30
clone_size: few
d_call: TRBD1
j_call: TRBJ1-2

cdr3_nt: TGTGCCAGCAGTGTTGACTGGTCCACCGGGGAGCTGTTTTTT
cdr3_aa: CASSVDWSTGELFF
v_call: TRBV6-4
clone_size: NA
d_call: NA
j_call: TRBJ2-2

cdr3_nt: TGTGCCAGCAGCCCCCTTGGAGCCCGCACTATCACCGGGGAGCTGTTTTTT
cdr3_aa: CASSPLGARTITGELFF
v_call: TRBV7-9
clone_size: few
d_call: NA
j_call: TRBJ2-2

cdr3_nt: TGTGCCAGCGCCCCCAGCGGGAGAGGGGCAGATACGCAGTATTTT
cdr3_aa: CASAPSGRGADTQYF
v_call: TRBV2
clone_size: few
d_call: TRBD2
j_call: TRBJ2-3

cdr3_nt: TGTGCCAGCAGTGCCGGGACAGGTATTGAAGCTTTCTTT
cdr3_aa: CASSAGTGIEAFF
v_call: TRBV6-5
clone_size: NA
d_call: TRBD1
j_call: TRBJ1-1

cdr3_nt: TGCGCCAGCAGCTCGGGGACTAGAAGCTACAATGAGCAGTTCTTC
cdr3_aa: CASSSGTRSYNEQFF
v_call: TRBV5-1
clone_size: NA
d_call: TRBD2
j_call: TRBJ2-1

cdr3_nt: TGTGCCAGCAAAGGGGGAAGTAGAAACACCATATATTTT
cdr3_aa: CASKGGSRNTIYF
v_call: TRBV2
clone_size: few
d_call: NA
j_call: TRBJ1-3

cdr3_nt: TGTGCCAGCAGCGCCGGGACTAGCTCCACAGATACGCAGTATTTT
cdr3_aa: CASSAGTSSTDTQYF
v_call: TRBV11-2
clone_size: few
d_call: TRBD2
j_call: TRBJ2-3

cdr3_nt: TGTGCCAGCAGTTCCCCAGGGGCAGGGAGGGGCACTGAAGCTTTCTTT
cdr3_aa: CASSSPGAGRGTEAFF
v_call: TRBV6-5
clone_size: few
d_call: NA
j_call: TRBJ1-1

cdr3_nt: TGCGCCAGCAGCCCACCTTCAGTTTCAGATACGCAGTATTTT
cdr3_aa: CASSPPSVSDTQYF
v_call: TRBV5-1
clone_size: NA
d_call: NA
j_call: TRBJ2-3

cdr3_nt: TGTGCCAGCAGTTTAGCGGGGACCGTCGAGCAGTACTTC
cdr3_aa: CASSLAGTVEQYF
v_call: TRBV27
clone_size: few
d_call: NA
j_call: TRBJ2-7

cdr3_nt: TGTGCCAGCAGTCAGGGCCCAAACACTGAAGCTTTCTTT
cdr3_aa: CASSQGPNTEAFF
v_call: TRBV9
clone_size: NA
d_call: NA
j_call: TRBJ1-1

cdr3_nt: TGTGCCTGGGAGGACAGCGGAAGCACAGATACGCAGTATTTT
cdr3_aa: CAWEDSGSTDTQYF
v_call: TRBV30
clone_size: few
d_call: NA
j_call: TRBJ2-3

cdr3_nt: TGTGCCAGCAGCTTAGAGCCAGGGGGACCCTACGAGCAGTACTTC
cdr3_aa: CASSLEPGGPYEQYF
v_call: TRBV11-1
clone_size: few
d_call: TRBD1
j_call: TRBJ2-7

cdr3_nt: TGTGCCAGTAGTACTGCGGGGGGACTAGCTAGGGAGACCCAGTACTTC
cdr3_aa: CASSTAGGLARETQYF
v_call: TRBV19
clone_size: few
d_call: TRBD2
j_call: TRBJ2-5

cdr3_nt: TGTGCCAGCAGTTGGACTAGTGGGGATACGCAGTATTTT
cdr3_aa: CASSWTSGDTQYF
v_call: TRBV27
clone_size: NA
d_call: TRBD2
j_call: TRBJ2-3

cdr3_nt: TGTGCCTGGGAAGGAACAGGGAAGGGTCTCGAGCAGTACTTC
cdr3_aa: CAWEGTGKGLEQYF
v_call: TRBV30
clone_size: few
d_call: NA
j_call: TRBJ2-7

cdr3_nt: TGTGCCAGCAGGTCAGAAAATTCACCCCTCCACTTT
cdr3_aa: CASRSENSPLHF
v_call: TRBV2
clone_size: few
d_call: NA
j_call: TRBJ1-6

cdr3_nt: TGTGCCAGCAGCGCACGGGCCGGGGGGAACTACGAGCAGTACTTC
cdr3_aa: CASSARAGGNYEQYF
v_call: TRBV9
clone_size: NA
d_call: TRBD2
j_call: TRBJ2-7

cdr3_nt: TGTGCCAGCAGCCACCCGGGGAGGACGAACACCGGGGAGCTGTTTTTT
cdr3_aa: CASSHPGRTNTGELFF
v_call: TRBV5-4
clone_size: few
d_call: NA
j_call: TRBJ2-2

cdr3_nt: TGCGCCAGCAGCCGAGCTCCAAACCCGGCCTACGAGCAGTACTTC
cdr3_aa: CASSRAPNPAYEQYF
v_call: TRBV5-1
clone_size: few
d_call: NA
j_call: TRBJ2-7

cdr3_nt: TGTGCCAGCAGCTTTTCCCAGGGTTTCTATGAGCAGTTCTTC
cdr3_aa: CASSFSQGFYEQFF
v_call: TRBV11-2
clone_size: few
d_call: NA
j_call: TRBJ2-1

cdr3_nt: TGTGCCAGTAGTCGGGAAAGAGGCTACGAGCAGTACTTC
cdr3_aa: CASSRERGYEQYF
v_call: TRBV19
clone_size: NA
d_call: NA
j_call: TRBJ2-7

cdr3_nt: TGTGCCAGCAGCCAGGGGGCAGTCGGGCGGGCTTTCTTT
cdr3_aa: CASSQGAVGRAFF
v_call: TRBV27
clone_size: few
d_call: TRBD1
j_call: TRBJ1-1

cdr3_nt: TGTGCCAGCAGTCCCCTATTCTTGGACTTCTCCTACGAGCAGTACTTC
cdr3_aa: CASSPLFLDFSYEQYF
v_call: TRBV28
clone_size: few
d_call: NA
j_call: TRBJ2-7

cdr3_nt: TGTGCCAGCAGCCGCACTAGCGGCTACGAGCAGTACTTC
cdr3_aa: CASSRTSGYEQYF
v_call: TRBV28
clone_size: NA
d_call: TRBD2
j_call: TRBJ2-7

cdr3_nt: TGTGCCAGCACCAGATCCGGGACTTGGGGATACAATGAGCAGTTCTTC
cdr3_aa: CASTRSGTWGYNEQFF
v_call: TRBV7-2
clone_size: NA
d_call: NA
j_call: TRBJ2-1

cdr3_nt: TGCGCCAGCAGCCGAGACAGGGGAGAGACCCAGTACTTC
cdr3_aa: CASSRDRGETQYF
v_call: TRBV5-1
clone_size: few
d_call: TRBD1
j_call: TRBJ2-5

cdr3_nt: TGTGCCAGCAGCCCGACCACCACTAGCGGGAGCCACGAGCAGTACTTC
cdr3_aa: CASSPTTTSGSHEQYF
v_call: TRBV5-4
clone_size: few
d_call: TRBD2
j_call: TRBJ2-7

cdr3_nt: TGTGCCAGCAGCTCACCCGGGCAGGGCAGTGGAGCTTTCTTT
cdr3_aa: CASSSPGQGSGAFF
v_call: TRBV7-3
clone_size: NA
d_call: NA
j_call: TRBJ1-1

cdr3_nt: TGTGCCAGCAGCCAAGATACGGGGTACACCGGGGAGCTGTTTTTT
cdr3_aa: CASSQDTGYTGELFF
v_call: TRBV4-2
clone_size: NA
d_call: NA
j_call: TRBJ2-2

cdr3_nt: TGTGCCACCAGCAGAGTTTTCGGTAGGAGAGATGAGCAGTTCTTC
cdr3_aa: CATSRVFGRRDEQFF
v_call: TRBV15
clone_size: NA
d_call: NA
j_call: TRBJ2-1

cdr3_nt: TGTGCCAGCAGCTTAGCGGTTGCAGGATCCCCGCAGTACTTC
cdr3_aa: CASSLAVAGSPQYF
v_call: TRBV11-3
clone_size: few
d_call: NA
j_call: TRBJ2-7

cdr3_nt: TGTGCCAGCAGCGGTGTAGTGCGCAATGAGCAGTTCTTC
cdr3_aa: CASSGVVRNEQFF
v_call: TRBV9
clone_size: NA
d_call: NA
j_call: TRBJ2-1

cdr3_nt: TGTGCCAGCAGCCCACTGACAGATTATGGCTACACCTTC
cdr3_aa: CASSPLTDYGYTF
v_call: TRBV11-2
clone_size: NA
d_call: NA
j_call: TRBJ1-2

cdr3_nt: TGTGCCAGCAGCCCTTCCCCCCCACTAGCGGGAGTCGAAAACATTCAGTACTTC
cdr3_aa: CASSPSPPLAGVENIQYF
v_call: TRBV7-2
clone_size: NA
d_call: TRBD2
j_call: TRBJ2-4

cdr3_nt: TGTGCCAGTAGTACCCCCTGGACTAGCGGTTACAATGAGCAGTTCTTC
cdr3_aa: CASSTPWTSGYNEQFF
v_call: TRBV19
clone_size: few
d_call: TRBD2
j_call: TRBJ2-1

cdr3_nt: TGTGCCAGCAGTTACGGGCCGGGGGGTGAAAAACTGTTTTTT
cdr3_aa: CASSYGPGGEKLFF
v_call: TRBV2
clone_size: NA
d_call: NA
j_call: TRBJ1-4

cdr3_nt: TGTGCCAGCAGCTTAGTCAGTTTCAATGAGCAGTTCTTC
cdr3_aa: CASSLVSFNEQFF
v_call: TRBV7-2
clone_size: few
d_call: NA
j_call: TRBJ2-1